The source of this T cell receptor beta chain is a study of T-cell reconstitution after alpha-beta-depleted transplantation in children (dated by TCRdb to the mid-2010s). About the investigation overall: Using TCR repertoire profiling, the study followed T-cell immune reconstitution in a quantitative way in children after TCRalphabeta/CD19-depleted allogeneic hematopoietic cell transplantation. What the authors observed across the whole study: In some patients, high TCRbeta diversity at day 60 was attributed to recipient T cells and intrathymic progenitors that had survived conditioning. Hyperexpanded clone frequencies declined over subsequent months; after one year, T-cell counts and TCRbeta diversity were mostly attributed to newly produced T cells. Apparently early alphabetaT-cell count recovery about two months after transplant reportedly relied on only several hundred rapidly expanded clones derived from non-depleted graft cells.

The sample's treatment or condition label, decoded: allogeneic hematopoietic cell transplantation with graft depleted of TCRalphabeta T cells and CD19 B cells. The transplant recipients were children given TCRalphabeta/CD19-depleted allogeneic hematopoietic cell grafts. The junction carries 13 bases between V and J, which are trimmed by 4 bases and 4 bases respectively. From a lookup of the germline V gene, CDR1 and CDR2 are SGHRS and YFSETQ. From the cysteine up to the phenylalanine, the CDR3 has a length of 14 residues. The read is trimmed to its CDR3 DNA, 42 bases read in frame from base 1. The library was prepared using PCR. TCRdb shows the sequencer as Illumina HiSeq 2500. To normalize quantification of the TCRbeta repertoire, the TCR libraries were built with molecular barcoding that relied on unique molecular identifiers. TCRdb reanalyzed the raw reads on its own, using fastp at Q25 for trimming and MiXCR for clone calling, and kept in-frame beta chains. Rows with one shared CDR3 protein collapse into an entry with the most common genes and DNA. This sample lists about 580,000 distinct CDR3 sequences; roughly 23% were detected once. The top ten clonotypes cover roughly 13% of the sample.

Many counts were recorded for this clonotype. This receptor's antigen is unknown. Per-base quality was not reported, and no clone a single base away is much larger than it. The chain employs TRBV5-1 and TRBJ2-3; the D segment could be TRBD1, given 6 matching bases. The source is a boy less than two years old who had a stem cell transplant for acute myeloid leukemia, so the T cells may come from the graft donor. Specimen: PBMCs, mostly from graft donor cells, collected 360 days after TCRalphabeta/CD19-depleted stem cell transplant. The encoded CDR3 is CASSPNRVPDTQYF. The DNA is as follows: TGCGCCAGCAGCCCGAACAGGGTTCCAGATACGCAGTATTTT.